This T cell receptor (beta chain) was documented in a study of blood T cells in healthy people across ages. Study observations and caveats: Versus aged donors, long-lived donors had higher diversity and more naive CD4+ cells.

There are 14 residues in the CDR3. Looked up from germline, CDR1 is SGHVS and CDR2 is FQNEAQ. Trimming took 5 bases from V and 7 from J; bases not matched to a gene: 7. For the second PCR, which ran for roughly 6 to 11 cycles, a sample-barcoded 5' primer and a J-beta primer mix were used. Each sample provided no less than 3 million CDR3-containing paired-end reads. TCRdb analysed the 5' RACE reads with MiXCR anew, one entry per CDR3 protein. The sample lists approximately 1,100,000 distinct CDR3 sequences, under 55% occurring once. This clonotype has just a few counts. Its specificity is unknown. The TCR was taken from a woman aged 60-70 years in good health. Sequenced material: blood. This chain connects TRBV7-8 to TRBJ1-4; 7 bases line up with TRBD1. The CDR3, as DNA: TGTGCCAGCAGCCTGGGGACAGTCGGTGAAAAACTGTTTTTT. Protein: CASSLGTVGEKLFF. Full variable domain (rest looked up from reference TRBV7-8 and TRBJ1-4): GAGVSQSPRYKVAKRGQDVALRCDPISGHVSLFWYQQALGQGPEFLTYFQNEAQLDKSGLPSDRFFAERPEGSVSTLKIQRTQQEDSAVYLCASSLGTVGEKLFFGSGTQLSVL.